Following are 30 T cell receptor beta chains from one sample sequenced in a study of blood T cell repertoires in COVID-19. TCRdb's table, derived via immunoSEQ multiplex PCR, lists solely in-frame clones and lacks some. The table lists nearly 25,000 clones, 55% to 85% of them singletons. Material for sequencing was peripheral blood. These receptors were collected from a woman older than 75 with acute or convalescent COVID-19.

The CDR3 loop is CASSLHGNGNTIYF. The CDR3 DNA is TGTGCCAGCAGTTTACACGGGAATGGAAACACCATATATTTT. This chain links TRBV28 with TRBJ1-3; D gene uncertain. Germline V gene data show CDR1 as MDHEN and CDR2 as SYDVKM. CDR3 length equals 14 residues. V was cut by 2 bases and J by 3 bases, with 8 bases left in between.

The genes are TRBV28 and TRBJ1-6; D call uncertain. The germline gives CDR1 MDHEN, CDR2 SYDVKM. The CDR3 runs to 15 residues. V was clipped by 2 bases and J by 6 bases, with 11 bases between them. The CDR3 bases are TGTGCCAGCAGTTTAGAGACAACACTTAATTCACCCCTCCACTTT. It specifies CASSLETTLNSPLHF. The full variable domain, in which reference TRBV28 and TRBJ1-6 provide the parts outside the CDR3, is DVKVTQSSRYLVKRTGEKVFLECVQDMDHENMFWYRQDPGLGLRLIYFSYDVKMKEKGDIPEGYSVSREKKERFSLILESASTNQTSMYLCASSLETTLNSPLHFGNGTRLTVT.

This clone has a count of ten or more. The chain recombines TRBV18 with TRBJ2-7; a weak D match, TRBD1 (6 bases). V lost 6 bases and J lost 4, with 22 bases in between. CDR1 KGHSH and CDR2 LQKENI come from the germline V gene. The CDR3 extends over 16 amino acids. In DNA, the CDR3 is TGTGCCAGCTCGTCATTTGAGGGACACGCTTATTACGAGCAGTACTTC. This codes for CASSSFEGHAYYEQYF.

The V call is TRBV7-9, the J call TRBJ2-7; the match to TRBD1 covers 7 bases. The germline gives CDR1 SEHNR, CDR2 FQNEAQ (reference sequence). The length of the CDR3 is 14 residues. The junction had 8 bases not matched to a gene; V was cut back by 8 bases and J by 1 base. The chain's CDR3 is CASQTGAESYEQYF. The CDR3 coding sequence is TGTGCCAGCCAAACAGGGGCCGAATCCTACGAGCAGTACTTC.

The rearrangement links TRBV18 to TRBJ2-2, with 7 bases that match TRBD2. V dropped 5 bases and J dropped 7; count of bases not matched to a gene: 19. The germline CDR1 and CDR2 sequences are KGHSH and LQKENI. The length of the CDR3 is 18 residues. CDR3 bases: TGTGCCAGCTCATCCTTGACGAGCGGGACTACCCTTGGCGGGGAGCTGTTTTTT. This encodes CASSSLTSGTTLGGELFF.

V gene TRBV4-2 combines with J gene TRBJ1-3; tentatively, D is TRBD1 (6 bases). Germline CDR1 LGHNA, CDR2 YNFKEQ. The ends were cut back, 0 bases at V and 0 bases at J, with 12 bases in the middle. This CDR3 is built from 17 residues. CDR3 sequence reads: CASSQETTGSSGNTIYF. The CDR3 DNA sequence: TGTGCCAGCAGCCAAGAGACGACAGGTAGCTCTGGAAACACCATATATTTT.

The rearrangement links TRBV7-2 to TRBJ2-5; 13 bases are shared with TRBD2. This CDR3 is 18 amino acids long. Per the germline V gene, CDR1 is SGHTA and CDR2 is FQGNSA. V trimming: 5 bases; J trimming: 2 bases; junction bases outside the gene matches: 11. The CDR3 loop is CASSRGLAGQPIQETQYF. DNA of the CDR3: TGTGCCAGCAGCCGGGGACTAGCGGGACAACCAATTCAAGAGACCCAGTACTTC.

The chain couples TRBV5-1 to TRBJ1-1; D unresolved. Trimming took 2 bases from V and 8 from J, leaving 16 bases between them. The germline gives CDR1 SGHRS, CDR2 YFSETQ. The CDR3 runs to 14 residues. CDR3 region: CASSFGSAASEAFF. CDR3 coding DNA: TGCGCCAGCAGCTTCGGGTCAGCCGCTTCGGAAGCTTTCTTT.

This clone was seen once. The V gene is TRBV5-1, the J gene TRBJ2-2; 7 bases agree with TRBD1. V was pared by 1 base and J by 6 bases, with 6 bases of the junction left unmatched. The CDR3 has 15 residues. From germline, CDR1 is SGHRS and CDR2 YFSETQ. The CDR3 sequence is CASSLSGGDAGELFF. Written as DNA, the CDR3 is TGCGCCAGCAGCTTGTCAGGGGGAGACGCCGGGGAGCTGTTTTTT.

The gene calls are TRBV9 and TRBJ1-4; D might be TRBD1 (5 bases). The CDR3 has 14 residues. Germline V gene lookup returns CDR1 SGDLS and CDR2 YYNGEE. V gave up 4 bases and J gave up 4 bases, with 11 bases separating them. CDR3: CASSPRGDNEKLFF. The DNA of the CDR3 is TGTGCCAGCAGCCCGCGGGGGGATAATGAAAAACTGTTTTTT.

The genes are TRBV19 and TRBJ2-4, with 9 bases fitting TRBD1. Looked up from germline, CDR1 is LNHDA and CDR2 is SQIVND (reference sequence). V was pared by 5 bases and J by 2 bases, with 7 bases of the junction left unmatched. The CDR3 loop spans 16 amino acids. CDR3 amino acids: CASSSRQGGPKNIQYF. The DNA of the CDR3 is TGTGCCAGTAGTTCTAGACAGGGGGGTCCCAAAAACATTCAGTACTTC.

The chain has TRBV14 and TRBJ1-6; 7 positions agree with TRBD1. The CDR3 length is 14 residues. The germline V gene has CDR1 SGHDN and CDR2 FVKESK. With V trimmed by 5 bases and J by 7 bases, 5 bases remained unmatched. The CDR3 loop is CASSLQGRNSPLHF. The CDR3, as DNA: TGTGCCAGCAGCTTACAGGGGCGCAATTCACCCCTCCACTTT.

This clone was recorded only once. V and J are TRBV5-1 and TRBJ2-2; 11 bases match TRBD1. V gave up 4 bases and J gave up 4 bases; unmatched junction bases: 12. Germline values: CDR1 SGHRS, CDR2 YFSETQ. CDR3 length: 18 amino acids. CDR3 nucleotide sequence: TGCGCCAGCAGCCCAGGACAGGGGGCGACTCACATCACCGGGGAGCTGTTTTTT. It yields the protein CASSPGQGATHITGELFF.

In this sample, this clone turned up once. The chain carries TRBV6-2 or TRBV6-3 and TRBJ1-1; D is perhaps TRBD1 (5 bases). The CDR3 sequence is 13 residues long. V was pared by 4 bases and J by 4 bases, with 10 bases between. Germline V lookup: CDR1 MNHEY, CDR2 SVGEGT. The CDR3 coding sequence is TGTGCCAGCAGTTGGACACCAAGCACTGAAGCTTTCTTT. This translates into CASSWTPSTEAFF.

This clone has only a few counts. V usage is TRBV6-6 and J usage is TRBJ2-1; 9 bases fit TRBD1. CDR1 is MNHNY, CDR2 SVGAGI, per germline (reference sequence). The trim removed 7 bases at V and 3 bases at J, leaving 7 bases unmatched. This CDR3 region has 15 residues. CDR3 residues: CASTLRDRDYNEQFF. For the CDR3, the DNA is TGTGCCAGCACCCTACGGGACAGGGACTACAATGAGCAGTTCTTC.

The chain uses TRBV3-1 (or the pseudogene TRBV3-2) and TRBJ2-1; the match to TRBD2 covers 9 bases. CDR3 size: 16 residues. Losses at the gene ends were 1 base for V and 5 bases for J; bases not matched to a gene: 6. Germline lookup yields CDR1 LGHDT and CDR2 YNNKEL (reference sequence). Here the CDR3 reads CASSQAGGRENNEQFF. The CDR3 nucleotides read TGTGCCAGCAGCCAAGCGGGCGGGAGGGAGAACAATGAGCAGTTCTTC.

The chain uses TRBV7-9 and TRBJ2-3, with D perhaps matching TRBD1 (6 bases). The germline V and J ends were trimmed by 3 bases and 9 bases, with 13 bases remaining between them. The CDR3 length is 13 residues. Germline CDR1 is SEHNR and CDR2 is FQNEAQ (reference sequence). Here the CDR3 reads CASSFLEQGTQYF. The CDR3 DNA is TGTGCCAGCAGCTTTTTGGAGCAGGGGACGCAGTATTTT.

In DNA, the CDR3 is TGTGCCAGCAGCCACAGCTACGAGCAGTACTTC. Its translation: CASSHSYEQYF. The chain links TRBV6-1 to TRBJ2-7; no clear D gene. Germline values: CDR1 MNHNS, CDR2 SASEGT. V gave up 6 bases and J gave up 3 bases, with 6 bases separating them. CDR3 length: 11 residues.

Only a few counts were recorded for this clone. V gene TRBV19 combines with J gene TRBJ1-2; unclear D gene. V was cut by 7 bases and J by 2 bases, with 14 bases left in between. The CDR3 spans 14 residues. CDR1 LNHDA and CDR2 SQIVND come from the germline V gene (reference sequence). CDR3 bases: TGTGCCAGTACCCTAGCGGGGTTCAACTATGGCTACACCTTC. It specifies CASTLAGFNYGYTF.

This rearrangement joins TRBV20-1 to TRBJ2-5; D perhaps matches TRBD1 (5 bases). CDR3 length: 14 residues. The V gene lost 6 bases and the J gene lost 2 bases, with 16 bases spanning the gap. The germline gives CDR1 DFQATT, CDR2 SNEGSKA (reference sequence). The DNA of the CDR3 is TGCAGTGCCAGTGGGGCCCCTGGACAAGAGACCCAGTACTTC. It yields the protein CSASGAPGQETQYF.

V gene TRBV7-5 combines with J gene TRBJ2-1; the listed D gene, TRBD2, was not tested against the DNA. TRBV7-5 is an annotated pseudogene. The CDR3 has 19 residues. The CDR3 sequence is CARSLEGGLAASSYNEQFF. The CDR3, as DNA: TGTGCCAGAAGCTTAGAGGGTGGACTAGCCGCGAGCTCCTACAATGAGCAGTTCTTC.

V usage is TRBV5-1 and J usage is TRBJ2-7, with unresolved D. CDR1 is SGHRS, CDR2 YFSETQ, per germline. V shed 0 bases and J shed 6 bases, with 4 bases lying between them. This CDR3 spans 11 amino acids. CDR3 bases: TGCGCCAGCAGCTTGGAGCTCGAGCAGTACTTC. Protein product: CASSLELEQYF.

The chain is built from TRBV19 and TRBJ1-1; D is possibly TRBD1 (5 bases). The germline V gene has CDR1 LNHDA and CDR2 SQIVND (reference sequence). The CDR3 covers 14 residues. Trimming took off 6 bases at V and 0 bases at J, with 11 bases between the two ends. CDR3 nucleotides: TGTGCCAGTAGCCCCACAGGTTTGAACACTGAAGCTTTCTTT. The encoded protein is CASSPTGLNTEAFF.

The J gene is TRBJ1-1, the V gene TRBV4-2; 7 bases map to TRBD1. This CDR3 has 11 residues. The germline V gene has CDR1 LGHNA and CDR2 YNFKEQ. Trimming at V came to 5 bases and at J to 10 bases, leaving 4 bases not matched to a gene. In DNA, the CDR3 is TGTGCCAGCAGCTCACAGGGGAGAGCTTTCTTT. This translates into CASSSQGRAFF.

This clone has more than one count but fewer than ten. The gene calls are TRBV10-3 and TRBJ1-1, with 7 bases aligning to TRBD1. V was pared by 0 bases and J by 0 bases, with 10 bases of the junction left unmatched. Germline V gives CDR1 ENHRY, CDR2 SYGVKD. The CDR3 runs to 18 residues. This CDR3 is CAISESTGQGVLNTEAFF. CDR3 in DNA: TGTGCCATCAGTGAGTCGACGGGGCAGGGGGTTCTGAACACTGAAGCTTTCTTT.

The gene calls are TRBV6-5 and TRBJ1-1, with D maybe TRBD1 (5 bases). Looked up from germline, CDR1 is MNHEY and CDR2 is SVGAGI. CDR3 size: 16 residues. The V end lost 2 bases, the J end lost 3 bases, and 16 bases lay between the germline ends. The CDR3 region has the DNA TGTGCCAGCAGTTACCGCTTTCCGGGGGAGGACACTGAAGCTTTCTTT. Its protein is CASSYRFPGEDTEAFF.

This rearrangement joins TRBV19 to TRBJ1-1; D is ambiguous. The V end was cut by 4 bases, the J end by 0 bases, with 9 bases between. This CDR3 is built from 14 residues. Germline values: CDR1 LNHDA, CDR2 SQIVND (reference sequence). For the CDR3, the DNA is TGTGCCAGTAGTAAAACGGGGATGAACACTGAAGCTTTCTTT. This gives the protein CASSKTGMNTEAFF.

This chain connects TRBV7-9 to TRBJ2-3; D is perhaps TRBD2 (5 bases). V gave up 5 bases and J gave up 4 bases, with 10 bases separating them. This CDR3 is built from 13 residues. The germline V gene encodes CDR1 SEHNR and CDR2 FQNEAQ (reference sequence). CDR3 loop: CASSPLLADTQYF. The CDR3 DNA sequence: TGTGCCAGCAGCCCCCTACTAGCAGATACGCAGTATTTT.

The chain has TRBV20-1 and TRBJ1-1; D unresolved. The germline CDR1 and CDR2 sequences are DFQATT and SNEGSKA (reference sequence). The CDR3 is 11 residues long. The germline V and J ends were trimmed by 0 bases and 12 bases, with 11 bases remaining between them. The DNA of the CDR3 is TGCAGTGCTAGAGACCTCCCTAGGACTTTCTTT. Its protein product is CSARDLPRTFF.

The rearrangement joins TRBV7-2 to TRBJ1-5, with unresolved D. CDR3 length: 15 residues. Germline V gives CDR1 SGHTA, CDR2 FQGNSA. Deletions cut 3 bases from V and 0 bases from J, with 9 bases between. The CDR3 here is CASSFDYYSNQPQHF. The DNA for the CDR3 is TGTGCCAGCAGCTTTGACTATTATAGCAATCAGCCCCAGCATTTT.